The TCR beta chain under discussion was sequenced for a study of blood T cell repertoires in COVID-19. Looking at the study overall: The study drew acute and convalescent COVID-19 samples from the United States, Italy and Spain. Sources were T cells, B-cell-depleted T cells, or PBMCs; the material itself was cDNA or gDNA.

Original processing notes: Amplification from reference gene primers served as the basis for estimated nucleated cell counts. The protocol was immunoSEQ multiplex PCR, while the TCRdb copy is restricted to in-frame clones and leaves out a portion. V and J calls and clone size follow that table, whereas D and trimming were derived from the DNA. The data hold 50,000 to 75,000 clones, with about 78% observed a single time. Sequenced input: peripheral blood. The TCR originated in a man aged 80 or over with active or convalescent COVID-19.

CDR3 DNA sequence: TGTGCCAGCAGCTTAAGGGGCTCTAGCGGGGGGGCCGTTCGGGAGACCCAGTACTTC. It is translated as CASSLRGSSGGAVRETQYF. The chain links TRBV7-8 to TRBJ2-5; the match to TRBD2 covers 12 bases. The CDR3 has 19 residues. V lost 2 bases, J lost 5 bases, and 15 bases stayed unmatched. Germline V CDR1 and CDR2: SGHVS, FQNEAQ.